Shown below are 19 T cell receptor beta chains from a single sample sequenced in a study of spatial heterogeneity in lung cancer. Time point: sample taken at primary tumor resection. Researchers sequenced whole RNA taken from tumor, nontumor lung or frozen PBMC without sorting. TCRdb re-analysed the 5' RACE reads in MiXCR, keeping a single row per CDR3 protein. Among approximately 52,000 distinct CDR3 sequences listed, roughly 7% were seen once. The sample here was PBMCs, taken at surgery. The receptors shown here come from a female donor with early-stage non-small cell lung cancer.

By share, this clonotype counts as medium-sized. The chain carries TRBV7-2 and TRBJ2-7; a possible D gene is TRBD1 (5 bases). The V end was cut by 4 bases, the J end by 4 bases, with 11 bases between. This CDR3 is built from 13 residues. Looked up from germline, CDR1 is SGHTA and CDR2 is FQGNSA. The CDR3 coding sequence is TGTGCCAGCAGCTCCAGGGCGGCTTACGAGCAGTACTTC. It encodes CASSSRAAYEQYF.

This clonotype was recorded at least ten times. The chain couples TRBV4-1 to TRBJ2-3; no definite D call. V lost 3 bases and J 2 bases, leaving 6 bases between the germline ends. This CDR3 has 13 amino acids. Germline values: CDR1 MGHRA, CDR2 YSYEKL. This chain's CDR3 is CASSHVHTDTQYF. CDR3 bases: TGCGCCAGCAGCCATGTCCACACAGATACGCAGTATTTT.

This clonotype came up many times. This chain uses TRBV5-1 with TRBJ1-1; D may be TRBD1 (6 bases). Trimming pared 3 bases from V and 1 base from J, leaving 13 bases between. The CDR3 totals 15 residues. CDR1 is SGHRS, CDR2 YFSETQ, per germline. In DNA, the CDR3 is TGCGCCAGCAGCTCCATGACAGGAACGAACACTGAAGCTTTCTTT. This codes for CASSSMTGTNTEAFF.

This clonotype was detected many times. The CDR3 DNA is TGTGCCAGCAGTGTTGGAGTTTCGCCCGGTCAGGATACGCAGTATTTT. Residues: CASSVGVSPGQDTQYF. V and J are TRBV6-1 and TRBJ2-3, with no clear D. The CDR3 covers 16 residues. Trimming left V 4 bases short and J 6 bases short, with 20 bases between. CDR1 is MNHNS and CDR2 is SASEGT in the germline V gene.

Concerning this clonotype: The germline gene is not matched at one end of the junction; a read error may be the cause. This chain links TRBV28 with TRBJ2-2; D tentatively reads TRBD1 or TRBD2 (6 bases each). The CDR3 loop spans 16 amino acids. Germline values: CDR1 MDHEN, CDR2 SYDVKM. The CDR3 reads CATSRGVLLDTGELFF. Here the CDR3 DNA reads TGTGCCACCAGTAGGGGGGTACTACTCGACACCGGGGAGCTGTTTTTT.

This clonotype was found many times. V is TRBV7-9 and J is TRBJ2-7, with D possibly matching TRBD1 (5 bases). Germline loops: CDR1 SEHNR, CDR2 FQNEAQ (reference sequence). This CDR3 has 19 amino acids. V was pared by 2 bases and J by 3 bases, with 26 bases between. The CDR3 spells CASSLPAFKGKSLYYEQYF. The CDR3, as DNA: TGTGCCAGCAGCTTACCCGCCTTCAAGGGGAAGAGCCTCTACTACGAGCAGTACTTC.

This clonotype came up many times. CDR3 sequence reads: CASSSRPREELFF. DNA for the CDR3: TGTGCCAGCAGCTCCCGGCCCAGGGAGGAGCTGTTTTTT. The chain uses TRBV5-4 and TRBJ2-2, with D tentatively TRBD1 (5 bases). Germline CDR1 is SGHNT and CDR2 is YYREEE (reference sequence). Trimming left V 3 bases short and J 10 bases short, with 13 bases between. The CDR3 spans 13 residues.

Many counts were recorded for this clonotype. The J gene is TRBJ2-7, the V gene TRBV4-1, with 7 bases aligning to TRBD2. V lost 3 bases and J lost 3; bases outside the gene matches: 2. The CDR3 totals 13 residues. In germline, CDR1 is MGHRA, CDR2 YSYEKL. In nucleotides, the CDR3 is TGCGCCAGCAGCCAGGGGGGGGACTACGAGCAGTACTTC. Amino acid sequence: CASSQGGDYEQYF.

This clonotype was counted at least ten times. The genes are TRBV18 and TRBJ2-5; no reliable D call. The CDR3 loop spans 11 amino acids. Germline V gives CDR1 KGHSH, CDR2 LQKENI. Trimming took 6 bases from V and 2 from J, leaving 4 bases between them. CDR3 loop: CASSDQETQYF. The CDR3 bases are TGTGCCAGCTCGGATCAAGAGACCCAGTACTTC.

This clonotype was detected many times. The chain carries TRBV20-1 and TRBJ1-6, with D hard to call. The V gene lost 6 bases and the J gene lost 4 bases, with 10 bases spanning the gap. Germline CDR1 reads DFQATT; CDR2 reads SNEGSKA (reference sequence). The length of the CDR3 is 13 residues. CDR3 loop: CSAPEGYNSPLHF. Written as DNA, the CDR3 is TGCAGTGCCCCAGAGGGATATAATTCACCCCTCCACTTT.

This clonotype was observed many times. CDR3 sequence reads: CASSAGLAEPSDTQYF. CDR3 nucleotide sequence: TGTGCCAGCAGTGCGGGACTAGCGGAACCATCAGATACGCAGTATTTT. This chain links TRBV2 with TRBJ2-3; 11 nucleotides agree with TRBD2. V gave up 4 bases and J gave up 4 bases; unmatched junction bases: 7. This CDR3 contains 16 residues. Germline-derived CDR1 and CDR2 are SNHLY and FYNNEI.

The table lists this clonotype with many counts. V and J are TRBV29-1 and TRBJ2-5, with TRBD1 identical over 10 bases. CDR3 size: 15 residues. From germline, CDR1 is SQVTM and CDR2 ANQGSEA. J was trimmed by 1 base and V by 5 bases; bases with no gene match: 7. The CDR3 loop is CSVHPTGGLQETQYF. DNA for the CDR3: TGCAGCGTTCATCCGACAGGGGGCCTCCAAGAGACCCAGTACTTC.

With respect to this clonotype: A read error may produce the germline difference seen at one junction end. The V gene is TRBV12-3 or TRBV12-4, the J gene TRBJ2-1; TRBD2 matches 9 bases. The CDR3 length is 15 residues. CDR3 protein: CASSSTSGSDNEQFF. The CDR3 region has the DNA TGTGCCAGCAGTTCGACTAGCGGCTCCGACAATGAGCAGTTCTTC.

This clonotype appeared many times. The CDR3 nucleotides are TGCGCCAGCAGTCACACCGACAGGGCGAACACCGGGGAGCTGTTTTTT. It codes for CASSHTDRANTGELFF. The V and J genes are TRBV4-1 and TRBJ2-2, with 7 bases matching TRBD1. Germline CDR1 is MGHRA and CDR2 is YSYEKL. This CDR3 region has 16 residues. With V trimmed by 6 bases and J by 0 bases, 7 bases remained unmatched.

This clonotype occurred many times. V gene TRBV6-6 combines with J gene TRBJ2-7, with 10 bases that match TRBD1. The germline V gene encodes CDR1 MNHNY and CDR2 SVGAGI (reference sequence). The CDR3 is 14 residues long. The V and J ends lost 4 bases and 5 bases, in that order; junction bases with no gene match: 5. This chain's CDR3 is CASSSGQGNHEQYF. The CDR3 DNA is TGTGCCAGCAGTTCGGGACAGGGGAACCACGAGCAGTACTTC.

This clonotype was counted at least ten times. The chain employs TRBV30 and TRBJ2-2; D is ambiguous. CDR3 size: 11 residues. Germline lookup yields CDR1 GTSNPN and CDR2 SVGIG (reference sequence). The V and J ends lost 4 bases and 10 bases respectively, with 10 bases between them. The DNA of the CDR3 is TGTGCCTGGAAGCAGGTTGAGGAGCTGTTTTTT. Protein product: CAWKQVEELFF. The full variable domain, completed using reference TRBV30 and TRBJ2-2, is SQTIHQWPATLVQPVGSPLSLECTVEGTSNPNLYWYRQAAGRGLQLLFYSVGIGQISSEVPQNLSASRPQDRQFILSSKKLLLSDSGFYLCAWKQVEELFFGEGSRLTVL.

This clonotype was observed a handful of times. The chain employs TRBV20-1 and TRBJ2-1; 11 bases match TRBD2. Germline CDR1 is DFQATT and CDR2 is SNEGSKA (reference sequence). Trimming cost V 6 bases and J 5 bases; bases outside gene matches: 9. The CDR3 is made up of 15 amino acids. DNA of the CDR3: TGCAGTGCCAGGCCCCCTAGCGGGGGGCACAATGAGCAGTTCTTC. Its translation is CSARPPSGGHNEQFF.

In this sample, this clonotype turned up many times. The rearrangement joins TRBV12-3 or TRBV12-4 to TRBJ2-3; D unclear. V was trimmed by 1 base and J by 3 bases, leaving 8 bases between them. This CDR3 has 14 amino acids. The DNA of the CDR3 is TGTGCCAGCAGTTTAGTGGTTGGTACAGATACGCAGTATTTT. Translating it yields CASSLVVGTDTQYF.

This clonotype appeared a few times. The chain recombines TRBV20-1 with TRBJ2-3, with a weak D call TRBD2 (6 bases). Germline CDR1 is DFQATT and CDR2 is SNEGSKA (reference sequence). The CDR3 is made up of 16 amino acids. The V gene lost 3 bases and the J gene lost 1 base, with 17 bases spanning the gap. Here the CDR3 DNA reads TGCAGTGCTAGTAGAGGTGGGGGGTCTGGCACAGATACGCAGTATTTT. Translated: CSASRGGGSGTDTQYF.